Each of the 15 T cell receptor beta chains below was sequenced from the same sample in a study of molecular identifiers for immune sequencing clone quantification. Each CDR3 protein is one row after TCRdb ran MiXCR on the PCR reads. This table holds more than 450,000 distinct CDR3 sequences, about a fifth found once. Sequenced: naive CD8+ T cells from blood, with Jurkat cell RNA spiked in. The subset here: FACS-sorted CD8+CD4-CCR7+CD45RA+ naive T cells. The receptors originated from a human donor in good health. Some libraries in this study had Jurkat cell RNA spiked in.

This clonotype was seen ten or more times. The genes are TRBV27 and TRBJ1-6; D not certain. There are 13 residues in the CDR3. Trimming cost V 2 bases and J 16 bases, with 15 bases left between them. CDR1 is MNHEY, CDR2 SMNVEV, per germline (reference sequence). The CDR3 coding sequence is TGTGCCAGCAGTTTAGGGCCAGGTGCGACGCTCCACTTT. This encodes CASSLGPGATLHF.

The chain joins TRBV7-2 to TRBJ1-2; D perhaps matches TRBD1 (5 bases). From germline, CDR1 is SGHTA and CDR2 FQGNSA. The germline V and J ends were trimmed by 0 bases and 11 bases, with 7 bases remaining between them. This CDR3 is 11 amino acids long. CDR3 in DNA: TGTGCCAGCAGCTTAGCGACAGCTTACACCTTC. It specifies CASSLATAYTF.

J is TRBJ2-7 and V is TRBV4-3, with TRBD2 matching 11 bases. The CDR3 sequence is 14 residues long. The V gene end was trimmed by 1 base and the J gene end by 6 bases; junction bases not matched to a gene: 2. CDR1 is LGHNA and CDR2 is YSLEER in the germline V gene. CDR3 in amino acids: CASSQGGLAGEQYF. The DNA of the CDR3 is TGCGCCAGCAGCCAAGGAGGACTAGCGGGCGAGCAGTACTTC.

Notes on this clonotype: A much larger clone is a single base away; this may be a read error. The chain links TRBV13 to TRBJ2-3; D may be TRBD2 (6 bases). In germline, CDR1 is PRHDT, CDR2 FYEKMQ (reference sequence). Trimming removed 5 bases at V and 3 bases at J, with 21 bases between. This CDR3 is built from 17 residues. The CDR3 sequence: CASSPTGWGLTTDTQYF. In nucleotides, the CDR3 is TGTGCCAGCAGCCCAACAGGTTGGGGACTTACGACAGATACGCAGTATTTT.

Only a few counts were recorded for this clonotype. The chain is built from TRBV14 and TRBJ2-7; D is perhaps TRBD2 (5 bases). The CDR3 has 14 residues. Germline assignment: CDR1 SGHDN and CDR2 FVKESK. The V gene lost 1 base and the J gene lost 2 bases, with 9 bases spanning the gap. The CDR3 nucleotides are TGTGCCAGCAGCCAAGCACCGGGGACCTACGAGCAGTACTTC. The encoded protein is CASSQAPGTYEQYF.

This clonotype came up many times. The chain combines TRBV28 with TRBJ2-7; maybe TRBD2 (5 bases). The CDR3 extends over 12 amino acids. V lost 4 bases to trimming and J lost 7 bases, with 11 bases between them. Germline V lookup: CDR1 MDHEN, CDR2 SYDVKM. Written as DNA, the CDR3 is TGTGCCAGCAGTTCCCCCGGGGATGAGCAGTACTTC. Translation: CASSSPGDEQYF.

For this clonotype: Since a much larger clone is just one base distant, this may be a read error. The chain combines TRBV28 with TRBJ2-1; the D gene is possibly TRBD1 (5 bases). Germline lookup yields CDR1 MDHEN and CDR2 SYDVKM. The CDR3 runs to 15 residues. The CDR3 region is CASQSVSGAYNERFF. Here the CDR3 DNA reads TGTGCCAGCCAAAGTGTCTCTGGGGCCTACAATGAGCGGTTCTTC. Full variable domain (rest looked up from reference TRBV28 and TRBJ2-1): DVKVTQSSRYLVKRTGEKVFLECVQDMDHENMFWYRQDPGLGLRLIYFSYDVKMKEKGDIPEGYSVSREKKERFSLILESASTNQTSMYLCASQSVSGAYNERFFGPGTRLTVL.

This clonotype has only a few counts. The V and J genes are TRBV6-5 and TRBJ2-3; TRBD2 matches at 10 bases. The CDR3 runs 17 residues. Losses at the gene ends were 2 bases for V and 2 bases for J; bases not matched to a gene: 7. Germline CDR1 MNHEY, CDR2 SVGAGI. CDR3 coding DNA: TGTGCCAGCAGTTACCCGCCTAGCGGGGGACCCACAGATACGCAGTATTTT. This gives the protein CASSYPPSGGPTDTQYF.

The sample holds a few counts of this clonotype. The genes are TRBV7-2 and TRBJ2-3, with 10 bases matching TRBD2. CDR1 SGHTA and CDR2 FQGNSA come from the germline V gene. J gave up 1 base and V 2 bases, and 6 bases lay outside the gene matches. CDR3 length: 17 residues. For the CDR3, the DNA is TGTGCCAGCAGCTTACCTATAGCGGGGGGACGCACAGATACGCAGTATTTT. It codes for CASSLPIAGGRTDTQYF.

J is TRBJ2-3 and V is TRBV12-1. TRBV12-1 is deemed a pseudogene. This CDR3 has 15 amino acids. CDR3 amino acids: CASSFVQPDMYTQYF. The CDR3 DNA sequence: TGTGCCAGCAGCTTTGTACAGCCCGACATGTATACGCAGTATTTT.

Comments on this clonotype: A much bigger clone sits one base away, suggesting this may be a read error. This chain connects TRBV7-9 to TRBJ2-7, with a tentative D call TRBD2 (6 bases). There are 11 residues in the CDR3. Germline lookup yields CDR1 SEHNR and CDR2 FQNEAQ (reference sequence). DNA for the CDR3: TGTACCAGCAGCTGGCGCGGGGACCAGTACTTC. This encodes CTSSWRGDQYF.

This clonotype was detected once. A clone one base away is much larger, so this may be a read error. The gene calls are TRBV7-8 and TRBJ2-7; 9 bases agree with TRBD2. V shed 6 bases, J shed 3 bases, and the junction held 9 bases outside the gene matches. The CDR3 is made up of 15 amino acids. Germline CDR1 and CDR2: SGHVS and FQNEAQ. CDR3 nucleotide sequence: TGTGCCAGCAGGTTACCTAGCGGGGCAATCTACGAGCAGTACTTC. It yields the protein CASRLPSGAIYEQYF.

This chain uses TRBV20-1 with TRBJ2-7; 7 positions match TRBD2. The CDR3 has 13 amino acids. Germline CDR1 DFQATT, CDR2 SNEGSKA (reference sequence). The ends lost 6 bases at V and 3 bases at J; junction bases unmatched: 8. CDR3 in amino acids: CSAGEGARYEQYF. The CDR3 DNA sequence: TGCAGTGCGGGGGAGGGTGCTCGCTACGAGCAGTACTTC.

The rearrangement uses TRBV12-5 and TRBJ2-5, with 9 bases matching TRBD1. Germline CDR1 and CDR2: LGHNT and FRNRAP. The CDR3 has 17 residues. V dropped 2 bases and J dropped 1; count of bases not matched to a gene: 8. The CDR3 is CASGLRPPGQGQETQYF. The CDR3 region has the DNA TGTGCTAGTGGTTTGCGGCCACCGGGACAGGGCCAAGAGACCCAGTACTTC.

V and J are TRBV27 and TRBJ2-3; 7 bases agree with TRBD2. The trim removed 6 bases at V and 0 bases at J, leaving 21 bases unmatched. CDR1 MNHEY and CDR2 SMNVEV come from the germline V gene (reference sequence). The CDR3 spans 20 residues. CDR3 in DNA: TGTGCCAGCAGCAAATATCTGGGCCAGGCCCTTAGCGGGAGCACAGATACGCAGTATTTT. Residues: CASSKYLGQALSGSTDTQYF.